Following are 18 T cell receptor beta chains from one sample sequenced in a study of shared clonotypes between healthy human individuals (dated by TCRdb to 2020 to 2022). CD8 naive samples were obtained by positive selection for CCR7 among CD45RO-negative cells, yielding a CD45RA+CCR7+ population from which TemRA cells were excluded. The method behind the library was the immunoSEQ multiplex PCR assay. TCRdb's version of the immuneACCESS table is confined to in-frame rearrangements and falls short of the full clone set. An unresolved V gene accounts for under half of the shortfall where checked; the remainder is of unknown origin. Present in this sample are some 2,000,000 clones, roughly 94% of which were seen just once. The ten top clones hold more than 0.95% of the sample. Material for sequencing was naive CD8+ T cells sorted from blood. The cell subset or site label of this sample denotes: CD45RA+CCR7+. The receptor source for this set is a man aged 18 to 30 in good health.

The chain uses TRBV5-6 and TRBJ2-3; possibly TRBD1 for D (5 bases). The CDR3 covers 17 residues. The germline CDR1 and CDR2 sequences are SGHDT and YYEEEE. V dropped 4 bases and J dropped 1 base, with 19 bases sitting between them. The CDR3 DNA reads as TGTGCCAGCAGCCCAAGAAAGACAGAACCACGCACAGATACGCAGTATTTT. This sequence encodes CASSPRKTEPRTDTQYF.

The CDR3 sequence: CASSEVTLRNEQFF. The DNA of the CDR3 is TGTGCCAGCAGTGAAGTCACCCTGCGGAATGAGCAGTTCTTC. J is TRBJ2-1 and V is TRBV2; D gene uncertain. The ends were cut back, 1 base at V and 7 bases at J, with 11 bases in the middle. The CDR3 is 14 amino acids. The germline gives CDR1 SNHLY, CDR2 FYNNEI.

This chain links TRBV11-2 with TRBJ1-6; tentative D call: TRBD1 (6 bases). Germline V gene data show CDR1 as SGHAT and CDR2 as FQNNGV. Trimming stripped 3 bases from V and 8 bases from J, with 14 bases between. This CDR3 region has 15 residues. CDR3 sequence reads: CASSFWGQGYSPLHF. In nucleotides, the CDR3 is TGTGCCAGCAGCTTTTGGGGTCAGGGGTATTCACCCCTCCACTTT.

The table lists this clone with a count of one. The chain recombines TRBV13 with TRBJ1-1; D is ambiguous. V gave up 5 bases and J gave up 5 bases, with 18 bases separating them. The CDR3 spans 15 residues. Germline lookup yields CDR1 PRHDT and CDR2 FYEKMQ (reference sequence). The CDR3 region is CASSPNREWATEAFF. In DNA form, the CDR3 reads TGTGCCAGCAGCCCGAACCGAGAATGGGCTACTGAAGCTTTCTTT.

To note about this clone: Other DNA sequences from this sample encode an identical CDR3 as well. The chain couples TRBV5-6 to TRBJ2-7; unclear D gene. The CDR3 consists of 12 residues. Germline-derived CDR1 and CDR2 are SGHDT and YYEEEE. The V end was cut by 1 base, the J end by 4 bases, with 6 bases between. CDR3 protein: CASSLTPYEQYF. CDR3 sequence (DNA): TGTGCCAGCAGCTTGACACCGTACGAGCAGTACTTC.

The chain combines TRBV11-2 with TRBJ2-7; D is uncertain. This CDR3 is built from 15 residues. CDR1 is SGHAT and CDR2 is FQNNGV in the germline V gene. V gave up 0 bases and J gave up 7 bases, with 16 bases separating them. The CDR3 region has the DNA TGTGCCAGCAGCTTAGAGTCCCCCTCTTTCGGGGAGCAGTACTTC. Translating gives CASSLESPSFGEQYF.

This rearrangement joins TRBV19 to TRBJ2-1, with D unresolved. The germline V gene encodes CDR1 LNHDA and CDR2 SQIVND (reference sequence). This CDR3 has 14 amino acids. Trimming left V 4 bases short and J 5 bases short, with 12 bases between. This chain's CDR3 is CASSRAAVNNEQFF. The CDR3 nucleotides read TGTGCCAGTAGTAGGGCGGCAGTTAACAATGAGCAGTTCTTC.

This clone was seen only once. The chain carries TRBV10-2 and TRBJ2-1; 9 nucleotides line up with TRBD1. Germline CDR1 and CDR2: WSHSY and SAAADI. The V gene end was trimmed by 6 bases and the J gene end by 5 bases; junction bases not matched to a gene: 8. This CDR3 contains 15 residues. The CDR3, as DNA: TGCGCCAGCAGCGAAGACAGGGGGATCGACAATGAGCAGTTCTTC. Translating it yields CASSEDRGIDNEQFF.

V usage is TRBV27 and J usage is TRBJ2-5; unclear D gene. The germline gives CDR1 MNHEY, CDR2 SMNVEV (reference sequence). There are 17 residues in the CDR3. With 2 bases removed from V and 1 base from J, the gap between germline ends came to 17 bases. CDR3 coding DNA: TGTGCCAGCAGTTTAACTTACCCCTCGGGTCTCCAAGAGACCCAGTACTTC. Protein product: CASSLTYPSGLQETQYF.

This chain connects TRBV19 to TRBJ1-5, with D hard to call. Germline loops: CDR1 LNHDA, CDR2 SQIVND (reference sequence). This CDR3 region has 13 residues. Deletions cut 3 bases from V and 7 bases from J, with 10 bases between. This chain's CDR3 is CASSIPGWQPQHF. The CDR3, as DNA: TGTGCCAGTAGTATCCCCGGATGGCAGCCCCAGCATTTT.

V usage is TRBV5-4 and J usage is TRBJ2-3; 9 nucleotides match TRBD2. The CDR3 sequence is 15 residues long. Losses at the gene ends were 1 base for V and 5 bases for J; bases not matched to a gene: 5. Germline-derived CDR1 and CDR2 are SGHNT and YYREEE (reference sequence). The CDR3 bases are TGTGCCAGCAGCTTGAGCGCGGGGGGGGTAGATACGCAGTATTTT. Translation: CASSLSAGGVDTQYF.

The CDR3 sequence: CSVQGVTSGNSYEQYF. The CDR3 DNA reads as TGCAGCGTTCAGGGGGTTACTAGCGGGAACTCCTACGAGCAGTACTTC. The V call is TRBV29-1, the J call TRBJ2-7, with 10 positions matching TRBD2. In germline, CDR1 is SQVTM, CDR2 ANQGSEA. V shed 5 bases, J shed 0 bases, and the junction held 10 bases outside the gene matches. The CDR3 spans 16 residues.

The chain is built from TRBV28 and TRBJ1-4; D may be TRBD1 (5 bases). The germline V gene has CDR1 MDHEN and CDR2 SYDVKM. CDR3 length: 17 amino acids. V was shortened by 6 bases and J by 5 bases, with 22 bases between the two germline ends. DNA of the CDR3: TGTGCCAGCAGCTCTTTGAGGGAAGTAAGGGGAAATGAAAAACTGTTTTTT. Amino acids: CASSSLREVRGNEKLFF.

This sequence joins TRBV5-4 and TRBJ2-7; no clear D gene. The V end lost 0 bases, the J end lost 6 bases, and 10 bases lay between the germline ends. CDR3 length: 13 amino acids. Germline V gene lookup returns CDR1 SGHNT and CDR2 YYREEE (reference sequence). Here the CDR3 DNA reads TGTGCCAGCAGCTTGGGTCCTAACTCCGAGCAGTACTTC. It yields the protein CASSLGPNSEQYF.

This rearrangement joins TRBV11-2 to TRBJ1-2; weak D call: TRBD1 (6 bases). V shed 6 bases and J shed 2 bases, with 13 bases lying between them. The CDR3 sequence is 14 residues long. CDR1 is SGHAT and CDR2 is FQNNGV in the germline V gene. In nucleotides, the CDR3 is TGTGCCAGCAGGGCGACAGGAGACAACTATGGCTACACCTTC. Translation: CASRATGDNYGYTF.

The chain joins TRBV7-8 to TRBJ1-4; 8 bases fit TRBD1. The CDR3 has 16 amino acids. Germline trimming cut 5 bases from V and 7 bases from J; bases unmatched to any gene: 12. Germline CDR1 is SGHVS and CDR2 is FQNEAQ. The CDR3 spells CASSLYQTGAGEKLFF. CDR3 DNA sequence: TGTGCCAGCAGCCTCTACCAGACAGGGGCTGGTGAAAAACTGTTTTTT.

This sequence joins TRBV29-1 and TRBJ2-7, with 9 bases matching TRBD2. The germline V gene encodes CDR1 SQVTM and CDR2 ANQGSEA. The CDR3 spans 12 residues. The CDR3 loop is CSGRGLAHEQYF. DNA for the CDR3: TGCAGTGGCCGGGGACTAGCCCACGAGCAGTACTTC.

CDR3 bases: TGTGCCAGCAGTATTTCTAGCTACACCTTC. This codes for CASSISSYTF. V is TRBV6-5 and J is TRBJ1-2; D is ambiguous. CDR3 length equals 10 residues. The V gene lost 5 bases and the J gene lost 9 bases, with 7 bases spanning the gap. The germline CDR1 and CDR2 sequences are MNHEY and SVGAGI.